This is a list of T cell receptor beta chains from one sample in a study of regulatory T cells in long-lasting Graves disease. TCRdb called the multiplex PCR reads again in MiXCR, with one record for every CDR3 protein. The data hold about 460,000 distinct CDR3 sequences, with less than 25% observed a single time. Sequenced here: peripheral blood mononuclear cells (PBMCs), sampled when the disease was refractory, from a patient treated with antithyroid drugs. The receptor source for this set is a female donor with Graves disease. The CDR3 runs from the conserved cysteine through the conserved F or W. Fields, in order: J gene, V gene, D gene, clone size, CDR3 DNA, CDR3 protein. The D gene is left open where the match is weak. Size tells how often a clone was seen (once, few, many) or the class of an expanded clone, and some rows leave it out.

TRBJ2-7	TRBV5-5	.	few	TGTGCCAGCAGCTTGGCATTGGGGCGGTACGAGCAGTACTTC	CASSLALGRYEQYF
TRBJ2-2	TRBV18	.	few	TGTGCCAGCTCACTTCAGGGGAACACAAACGGGGAGCTGTTTTTT	CASSLQGNTNGELFF
TRBJ2-5	TRBV28	.	many	TGTGCCAGCAGCTTGGGCCTGAGAGTAGGAGAGACCCAGTACTTC	CASSLGLRVGETQYF
TRBJ1-4	TRBV11-2	.	many	TGTGCCAGCAGCCCCGTCGGATCGGGAGCTGAAAAACTGTTTTTT	CASSPVGSGAEKLFF
TRBJ1-1	TRBV6-1	TRBD1	few	TGTGCCAGCAACCAAGGGGGCTCGTTCACTGAAGCTTTCTTT	CASNQGGSFTEAFF
TRBJ2-5	TRBV2	TRBD1	many	TGTGCCAGAGGCACCGGACAGGGAAATCGGGAGACCCAGTACTTC	CARGTGQGNRETQYF
TRBJ1-2	TRBV3-1	.	.	TGTGCCAGCAGCCAAGGTCCCGGCGGGGGGCAGAATGGCTACACCTTC	CASSQGPGGGQNGYTF
TRBJ1-4	TRBV6-1	.	many	TGTGCCAGCAGTGATACAGGACGGGCTAATGAAAAACTGTTTTTT	CASSDTGRANEKLFF
TRBJ1-4	TRBV11-2	.	.	TGTGCCAGCAGCTTAGGGCAGCTTGGGGACTCCGAAGAAAAACTGTTTTTT	CASSLGQLGDSEEKLFF
TRBJ2-7	TRBV28	TRBD1	many	TGTGCCAGCCAGGGACAGGGTCACGAGCAGTACTTC	CASQGQGHEQYF
TRBJ2-7	TRBV28	TRBD1	.	TGTGCCAGCAGTTTGCCGACAGGGTTGGGGGCCTACGAGCAGTACTTC	CASSLPTGLGAYEQYF
TRBJ1-2	TRBV30	.	few	TGTGCCTGGAGTGTGTCGGACTATGGCTACACCTTC	CAWSVSDYGYTF
TRBJ2-2	TRBV7-2	.	few	TGTGCCAGCAGCTTACCCGGGACGAAGTTCGCGAACACCGGGGAGCTGTTTTTT	CASSLPGTKFANTGELFF
TRBJ1-5	TRBV5-5	.	many	TGTGCCAGCAGTAGGGGTTTTCAGCCCCAGCATTTT	CASSRGFQPQHF
TRBJ2-3	TRBV28	TRBD2	.	TGTGCCAGCAGTCCCTCCGCCCCCTTTGCGGGAGTGGGCACAGATACGCAGTATTTT	CASSPSAPFAGVGTDTQYF
TRBJ1-5	TRBV30	TRBD1	.	TGTGCCTGGGGAGGACAGGGTGGGAATCAGCCCCAGCATTTT	CAWGGQGGNQPQHF
TRBJ2-1	TRBV2	.	once	TGTGCCAGCAGTGCGGTGATCTCCTACAATGAGCAGTTCTTC	CASSAVISYNEQFF
TRBJ2-2	TRBV7-2	TRBD2	.	TGTGCCAGCAGCTTCTCAACGGGGGGGCCCGGGGAGCTGTTTTTT	CASSFSTGGPGELFF
TRBJ2-7	TRBV7-2	TRBD1	few	TGTGCCAGCAGCTCGAGAACCGGGACAGCCTACGAGCAGTACTTC	CASSSRTGTAYEQYF
TRBJ1-2	TRBV5-5	TRBD1	many	TGTGCCAGCAGCCATACAGGGGGCGATGGCTACACCTTC	CASSHTGGDGYTF
TRBJ2-5	TRBV9	TRBD2	few	TGTGCCAGCAGCGTAACGTCTCTAGCGGATCAAGAGACCCAGTACTTC	CASSVTSLADQETQYF
TRBJ1-4	TRBV7-2	.	few	TGTGCCAGCACTTGGGGGGGAGATGAAAAACTGTTTTTT	CASTWGGDEKLFF
TRBJ2-5	TRBV13	TRBD2	few	TGTGCCAGCAGCCGAAGACTAGCGGGTGACCAAGAGACCCAGTACTTC	CASSRRLAGDQETQYF
TRBJ1-1	TRBV2	.	many	TGTGCCAGCATAGGAGGGTTGAACACTGAAGCTTTCTTT	CASIGGLNTEAFF
TRBJ2-7	TRBV29-1	TRBD2	few	TGCAGCGTCGCCACTAGCGGGTCCTACGAGCAGTACTTC	CSVATSGSYEQYF